Sequencing of this TCR beta chain was carried out in a study of regulatory T cells in long-lasting Graves disease. This clonotype showed up many times. Time point given: persistent/refractory GD, antithyroid drugs over 5 years with positive TRAb. Generation of the TCR library employed RNA extracted from PBMCs. CDR1 is MDHEN, CDR2 SYDVKM, per germline. CDR3 length: 12 amino acids. V was pared by 6 bases and J by 5 bases, with 8 bases between. Construction of TCR beta libraries relied on iRepertoire HTBI primers and on Arm-PCR targeting CDR3 regions. TCRdb re-called the multiplex PCR reads with MiXCR, one entry per CDR3 protein. The sample has about 470,000 distinct CDR3 sequences, 20% to 25% seen once; the top ten hold around 7%.

Sample: peripheral blood mononuclear cells (PBMCs), taken when the disease was refractory, from a patient treated with antithyroid drugs. The J gene is TRBJ1-5, the V gene TRBV28; D uncertain. This sequence was found in a female donor with Graves disease. CDR3 DNA sequence: TGTGCCAGCAGCTACAGCGATCAGCCCCAGCATTTT. Its protein product is CASSYSDQPQHF.